These T cell receptor beta chains were read from a single sample in a study of blood T cell repertoires in COVID-19. Assay: immunoSEQ multiplex PCR; the TCRdb copy retains only in-frame clones and omits some. The sample holds nearly 250,000 clones, 65% to 90% seen once. Material for sequencing was PBMCs or T cells enriched from blood (not recorded which). The receptors were sampled from a woman in her forties or fifties with acute COVID-19. CDR3s include the opening cysteine and the closing phenylalanine or tryptophan. A D gene is named only where the DNA matches it firmly. Clone size, where shown, is once, few, many, or a class for clones that have expanded.

d_call,clone_size,j_call,v_call,cdr3_aa,cdr3_nt
NA,NA,TRBJ1-1,TRBV28,CASSLAGEGTEAFF,TGTGCCAGCAGTTTGGCGGGCGAGGGAACTGAAGCTTTCTTT
NA,NA,TRBJ1-5,TRBV2,CASNAGYSNQPQHF,TGTGCCAGCAACGCAGGATATAGCAATCAGCCCCAGCATTTT
NA,NA,TRBJ1-1,TRBV21-1,CASSNGDGTANTEAFF,TGTGCCAGCAGCAATGGCGACGGGACAGCGAACACTGAAGCTTTCTTT
TRBD2,NA,TRBJ2-3,TRBV3-1/TRBV3-2,CASSQGLAGWDTQYF,TGTGCCAGCAGCCAAGGACTAGCGGGGTGGGATACGCAGTATTTT
NA,NA,TRBJ2-7,TRBV19,CASSLAGSPTYEQYF,TGTGCCAGTAGCCTTGCAGGGTCCCCCACCTACGAGCAGTACTTC
TRBD1,NA,TRBJ1-5,TRBV5-5,CASSLAGQGSDQPQHF,TGTGCCAGCAGCTTGGCGGGACAGGGATCGGATCAGCCCCAGCATTTT
TRBD1,NA,TRBJ1-5,TRBV9,CASSVESGTGVDHHYSNQPQHF,TGTGCCAGCAGCGTAGAATCTGGGACAGGGGTGGACCATCACTATAGCAATCAGCCCCAGCATTTT
NA,NA,TRBJ2-3,TRBV7-2,CASKDIGGPDTQYF,TGTGCCAGCAAGGACATCGGTGGGCCAGATACGCAGTATTTT
TRBD1,once,TRBJ2-7,TRBV19,CASSISRGHNYEQYF,TGTGCCAGTAGTATTTCGAGGGGGCACAACTACGAGCAGTACTTC
TRBD1,NA,TRBJ1-5,TRBV19,CASSITERTGWEQPQHF,TGTGCCAGTAGTATAACAGAGCGGACAGGGTGGGAACAGCCCCAGCATTTT
NA,once,TRBJ1-1,TRBV27,CASSFDSLVAANTEAFF,TGTGCCAGCAGTTTCGACTCTCTCGTGGCAGCTAACACTGAAGCTTTCTTT
NA,NA,TRBJ1-2,TRBV10-3,CAISAYTGGNYGYTF,TGTGCCATCAGTGCCTACACAGGCGGTAACTATGGCTACACCTTC
NA,NA,TRBJ2-7,TRBV4-3,CASSQGRGQKYEQYF,TGCGCCAGCAGCCAAGGGAGGGGACAGAAATACGAGCAGTACTTC
TRBD1,NA,TRBJ2-3,TRBV15,CATSIRTGGTDTQYF,TGTGCCACCAGCATCCGGACAGGGGGCACAGATACGCAGTATTTT
NA,NA,TRBJ1-1,TRBV10-3,CAISETENTEAFF,TGTGCCATCAGTGAAACTGAGAACACTGAAGCTTTCTTT
NA,NA,TRBJ2-5,TRBV3-1/TRBV3-2,CASSQGRDSGYSQYF,TGTGCCAGCAGCCAAGGTCGGGACTCCGGATATTCCCAGTACTTC
NA,NA,TRBJ1-4,TRBV27,CASSSRQSIEKLFF,TGTGCCAGCAGTTCTCGACAGTCCATTGAAAAACTGTTTTTT
TRBD1,NA,TRBJ1-2,TRBV15,CATSRGGQGDYGYTF,TGTGCCACCAGCAGAGGGGGACAGGGCGACTATGGCTACACCTTC
NA,few,TRBJ1-1,TRBV10-1,CASSREGNTEAFF,TGCGCCAGCAGCAGGGAGGGGAACACTGAAGCTTTCTTT
NA,few,TRBJ1-4,TRBV5-1,CASSEASTNEKLFF,TGCGCCAGCAGTGAGGCCTCAACGAATGAAAAACTGTTTTTT
NA,NA,TRBJ1-2,TRBV7-2,CASSPNRDPSLNYGYTF,TGTGCCAGCAGCCCTAACAGGGACCCCTCGCTTAACTATGGCTACACCTTC
NA,NA,TRBJ1-4,TRBV9,CASSRAGGNEKLFF,TGTGCCAGCAGCAGGGCCGGGGGTAATGAAAAACTGTTTTTT
NA,once,TRBJ2-2,TRBV6-5,CASSQQGIRTGELFF,TGTGCCAGCAGTCAACAGGGTATTCGGACCGGGGAGCTGTTTTTT
TRBD2,NA,TRBJ2-3,TRBV24-1,CATSAPAGGGAPDTQYF,TGTGCCACCAGTGCCCCCGCAGGCGGGGGGGCCCCAGATACGCAGTATTTT
NA,NA,TRBJ1-1,TRBV7-9,CASSPIDTEAFF,TGTGCCAGCAGCCCAATAGACACTGAAGCTTTCTTT
NA,NA,TRBJ1-1,TRBV9,CASSVVQGSHTEAFF,TGTGCCAGCAGCGTAGTTCAGGGGTCCCACACTGAAGCTTTCTTT
NA,NA,TRBJ1-5,TRBV19,CASSIVLNQPQHF,TGTGCCAGTAGTATCGTATTAAATCAGCCCCAGCATTTT
NA,NA,TRBJ1-2,TRBV19,CATRAEDYYGYTF,TGTGCCACCAGAGCTGAGGACTACTATGGCTACACCTTC
TRBD1,many,TRBJ1-1,TRBV9,CASTRGRQGTNTEAFF,TGTGCCAGCACGAGGGGTCGACAGGGTACGAACACTGAAGCTTTCTTT
NA,NA,TRBJ2-7,TRBV19,CASSHGTGSSYEQYF,TGTGCCAGTAGCCACGGGACCGGGAGCTCCTACGAGCAGTACTTC
NA,NA,TRBJ2-2,TRBV24-1,CATRRGATGELFF,TGTGCCACCCGTCGGGGGGCCACCGGGGAGCTGTTTTTT
TRBD2,NA,TRBJ2-3,TRBV6-1,CASSDRLAASTDTQYF,TGTGCCAGCAGTGATCGTCTAGCGGCGTCCACAGATACGCAGTATTTT
NA,few,TRBJ2-7,TRBV30,CAWIPGQTYEQYF,TGTGCCTGGATTCCGGGACAAACCTACGAGCAGTACTTC
TRBD1,NA,TRBJ1-3,TRBV5-1,CASSTSGTGDFGNTIYF,TGCGCCAGCTCGACCTCCGGGACAGGGGACTTCGGAAACACCATATATTTT
NA,NA,TRBJ1-5,TRBV2,CASSEINSSNQPQHF,TGTGCCAGCAGTGAAATCAATAGTAGCAATCAGCCCCAGCATTTT
TRBD2,NA,TRBJ2-5,TRBV3-1/TRBV3-2,CASSQRGVQETQYF,TGTGCCAGCAGCCAACGGGGGGTACAAGAGACCCAGTACTTC
NA,NA,TRBJ1-5,TRBV19,CASTLDWGVGQPQHF,TGTGCCAGTACCTTGGACTGGGGGGTCGGACAGCCCCAGCATTTT
TRBD1,NA,TRBJ1-1,TRBV30,CAWSVQGVKTEAFF,TGTGCCTGGAGTGTTCAGGGGGTGAAGACTGAAGCTTTCTTT
NA,NA,TRBJ2-1,TRBV20-1,CSARAFNEQFF,TGCAGTGCTAGGGCCTTCAATGAGCAGTTCTTC
TRBD2,NA,TRBJ2-5,TRBV9,CASSPLLAEETQYF,TGTGCCAGCAGCCCACTACTAGCGGAAGAGACCCAGTACTTC
NA,NA,TRBJ1-4,TRBV7-9,CASSLREGATNEKLFF,TGTGCCAGCAGCTTAAGGGAGGGGGCAACTAATGAAAAACTGTTTTTT
TRBD2,NA,TRBJ2-3,TRBV27,CASNVWRGGGDTDTQYF,TGTGCCAGCAACGTATGGCGGGGGGGCGGGGACACAGATACGCAGTATTTT
NA,once,TRBJ1-2,TRBV18,CASSPGNQGGYGYTF,TGTGCCAGCTCACCTGGGAACCAGGGCGGCTATGGCTACACCTTC
TRBD1,NA,TRBJ1-4,TRBV4-3,CASSQVPTGEGEKLFF,TGCGCCAGCAGCCAAGTACCGACAGGGGAGGGTGAAAAACTGTTTTTT
NA,NA,TRBJ1-5,TRBV9,CASSPEPTNQPQHF,TGTGCCAGCAGCCCCGAGCCCACCAATCAGCCCCAGCATTTT
NA,NA,TRBJ2-5,TRBV27,CASSPPYQETQYF,TGTGCCAGCAGTCCCCCGTACCAAGAGACCCAGTACTTC
TRBD1,NA,TRBJ1-2,TRBV5-6,CASSTRDRGNYGYTF,TGTGCCAGCAGCACCCGGGACAGGGGAAACTATGGCTACACCTTC
NA,NA,TRBJ2-3,TRBV2,CASSEGSTDTQYF,TGTGCCAGCTCGGAGGGGAGCACAGATACGCAGTATTTT
TRBD1,NA,TRBJ2-5,TRBV25-1,CASSADRGRGETQYF,TGTGCCAGCAGTGCCGACAGGGGGCGGGGGGAGACCCAGTACTTC
NA,NA,TRBJ1-1,TRBV25-1,CASSEEGGRLLVVFF,TGTGCCAGCAGTGAAGAAGGTGGCAGACTCCTTGTCGTTTTCTTT
TRBD2,NA,TRBJ2-2,TRBV11-3,CASSLRTSGGPGELFF,TGTGCCAGCAGCCTTCGGACTAGCGGGGGGCCCGGGGAGCTGTTTTTT
NA,many,TRBJ2-7,TRBV6-1,CASSDKHRVSYEQYF,TGTGCCAGCAGTGATAAACACAGGGTGTCCTACGAGCAGTACTTC
NA,NA,TRBJ2-5,TRBV3-1/TRBV3-2,CASSQGRGGETQYF,TGTGCCAGCAGCCAAGGCCGTGGGGGGGAGACCCAGTACTTC
TRBD1,NA,TRBJ2-7,TRBV6-5,CASRPDRLSSYEQYF,TGTGCCAGCAGACCGGACAGGCTGAGCTCCTACGAGCAGTACTTC